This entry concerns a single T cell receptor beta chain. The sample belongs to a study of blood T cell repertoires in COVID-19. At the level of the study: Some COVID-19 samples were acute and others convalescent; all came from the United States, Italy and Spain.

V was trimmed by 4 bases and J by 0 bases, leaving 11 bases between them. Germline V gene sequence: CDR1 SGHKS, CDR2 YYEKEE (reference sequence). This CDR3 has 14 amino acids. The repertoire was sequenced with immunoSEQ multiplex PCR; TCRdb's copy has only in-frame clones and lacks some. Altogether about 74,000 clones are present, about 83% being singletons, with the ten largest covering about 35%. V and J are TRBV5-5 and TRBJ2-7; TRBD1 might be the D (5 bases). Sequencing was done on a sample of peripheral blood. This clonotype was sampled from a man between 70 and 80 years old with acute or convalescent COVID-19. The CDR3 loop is CASSGQRGSYEQYF. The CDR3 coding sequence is TGTGCCAGCAGCGGCCAAAGGGGCTCCTACGAGCAGTACTTC.